This T cell receptor beta chain was sequenced for a study of OX40 agonist ivuxolimab in advanced cancers. Study as a whole: Having had anti-PD-1, anti-PD-L1 or anti-CTLA-4 therapy before was allowed, and approximately 40% had some.

Study outcomes and limitations: With doses of 0.1-3.0 mg/kg, partial responders showed among the lowest clonal expansion.

Note on this clone: Its antigen remains unidentified.

Germline V gene lookup returns CDR1 SGHRS and CDR2 YFSETQ. The CDR3 runs 14 residues. V was pared by 4 bases and J by 2 bases, with 13 bases between. Enrollment shut out patients with autoimmune disease history or systemic immunosuppression. The data were produced by immunoSEQ multiplex PCR, yet TCRdb's version contains in-frame clones alone and is incomplete. Among 50,000 to 60,000 clones listed, about 90% were seen once. Sequences were derived from CD4+ or CD8+ T cells sorted from blood, sampled in a trial of the OX40 agonist ivuxolimab. This rearrangement joins TRBV5-1 to TRBJ2-7; possibly TRBD2 for D (6 bases). The TCR originated in an adult with an advanced solid tumor such as melanoma, head and neck, liver or kidney cancer. CDR3 sequence: CASSGKEGTYEQYF. The CDR3 DNA sequence: TGCGCCAGCAGCGGGAAGGAGGGAACCTACGAGCAGTACTTC.